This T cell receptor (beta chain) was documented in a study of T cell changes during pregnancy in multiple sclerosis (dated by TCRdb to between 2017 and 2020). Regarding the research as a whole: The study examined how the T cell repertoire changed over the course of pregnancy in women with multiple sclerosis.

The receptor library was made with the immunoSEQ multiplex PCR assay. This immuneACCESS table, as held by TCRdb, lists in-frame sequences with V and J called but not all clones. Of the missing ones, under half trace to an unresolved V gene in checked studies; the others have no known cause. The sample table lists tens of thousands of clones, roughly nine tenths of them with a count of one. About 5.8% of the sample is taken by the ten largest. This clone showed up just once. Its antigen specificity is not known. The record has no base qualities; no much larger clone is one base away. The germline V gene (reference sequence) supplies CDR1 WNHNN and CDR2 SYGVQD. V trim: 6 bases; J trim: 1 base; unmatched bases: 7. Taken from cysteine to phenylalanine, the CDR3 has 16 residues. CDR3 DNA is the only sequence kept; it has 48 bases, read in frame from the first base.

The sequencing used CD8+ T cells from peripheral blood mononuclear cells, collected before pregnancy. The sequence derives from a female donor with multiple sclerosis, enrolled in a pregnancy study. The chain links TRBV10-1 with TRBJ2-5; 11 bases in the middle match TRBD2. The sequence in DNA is TGCGCCAGCAGCCACCTAGCGGGGGGACTCCAAGAGACCCAGTACTTC. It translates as CASSHLAGGLQETQYF.